The entry that follows covers one T cell receptor beta chain sequence. This clonotype showed up many times. Its cognate antigen has yet to be identified. No per-base quality is available; no much larger clone lies one base away. Ends trimmed: V by 0 bases, J by 8 bases; bases unmatched to a gene: 6. Reading the germline V gene gives CDR1 MNHEY and CDR2 SVGAGI. Including the terminal cysteine and phenylalanine, the CDR3 comprises 15 residues. The kept DNA is CDR3 alone, 45 bases in frame from the first base. This sample stems from a study of patients and donors after allogeneic stem cell transplantation (TCRdb year 2020). The library was prepared using RT-PCR. The instrument given in TCRdb is NextSeq 550. TCRdb trimmed public reads at Q25 via fastp, called clones via MiXCR and kept in-frame beta chains. Rows with one shared CDR3 protein collapse into an entry with the most common genes and DNA. This sample gives 390,000 or so distinct CDR3 sequences in total; 16% of them show up just once. About 7% of the sample lies in the top ten.

The sequenced sample was blood, either unsorted or a sorted T cell fraction (not recorded which). The receptor was isolated from a human donor who was either an allogeneic HSCT recipient or a stem cell or donor lymphocyte infusion donor (not recorded which). It is not recorded whose cells these are; they may come from a transplant donor. This chain joins TRBV6-5 to TRBJ1-2; TRBD1 aligns with 10 central bases. The CDR3 protein sequence reads: CASSYSSDRGRGYTF. The DNA sequence is given as TGTGCCAGCAGTTACTCGAGTGACAGGGGGCGAGGCTACACCTTC.